This T cell receptor beta chain emerged from a study of T cells in Graves' hyperthyroidism and ophthalmopathy. Uncontrolled infection, other autoimmune disease, pregnancy or lactation disqualified patients from enrolment. This sample holds PBMCs from roughly 10 ml fresh peripheral blood. Study observations and caveats: Most thyroid clonotypes expanded above 0.001 appeared in blood too. Using 13 V-J features, a model discriminated ophthalmopathy from stable hyperthyroidism.

This clonotype was detected ten times or more. As yet, its antigen is unknown. RNA transcripts yielded amplified TCR beta CDR3 regions. HTBI primers were used for first-round RT-PCR of the TCR CDR3. TCRdb reanalysed the multiplex PCR reads using MiXCR and keeps one entry per CDR3 protein. The table records under 600,000 distinct CDR3 sequences, 16% of them present only once. The source is a woman aged 40 to 55 with Graves' ophthalmopathy. Sequencing was done on a sample of blood.

The DNA of the CDR3 is TGTGCCAGCAGCGAGGGAGGGGGGCACGGGACCCAGTACTTC. It encodes CASSEGGGHGTQYF. This chain connects TRBV9 to TRBJ2-5; TRBD2 is a possible D gene (7 bases). Per germline, CDR1 SGDLS and CDR2 YYNGEE. The V and J ends lost 3 bases and 7 bases respectively, with 16 bases between them. The CDR3 runs to 14 residues.